These 31 T cell receptor beta chains were sequenced from one sample in a study of graft-versus-host responses after intestinal transplantation. Libraries were prepared by immunoSEQ multiplex PCR; TCRdb keeps only in-frame clonotypes and omits some of them. There are about 25,000 clones in the sample; around 94% occur only once, and more than 0.4% lies in the top ten. The sample consisted of PBMCs, taken 156 days after intestinal transplant. All receptors derive from a human patient who received an intestinal transplant, so some T cells may come from the graft donor.

This clone has only one observation. J is TRBJ2-7 and V is TRBV6-6, with D uncertain. Trimming took 2 bases from V and 0 from J, leaving 5 bases between them. The germline gives CDR1 MNHNY, CDR2 SVGAGI (reference sequence). The CDR3 loop spans 13 amino acids. CDR3 residues: CASSYQSSYEQYF. The CDR3 DNA follows: TGTGCCAGCAGTTACCAGAGCTCCTACGAGCAGTACTTC.

The V gene is TRBV6-5, the J gene TRBJ1-1, with D tentatively TRBD1 (5 bases). V was pared by 1 base and J by 0 bases, with 9 bases between. The germline V gene encodes CDR1 MNHEY and CDR2 SVGAGI. This CDR3 comprises 15 residues. CDR3 bases: TGTGCCAGCAGTTACTATCGGGACCTGAACACTGAAGCTTTCTTT. Translation: CASSYYRDLNTEAFF.

The rearrangement links TRBV4-3 to TRBJ1-2; D is possibly TRBD1 (6 bases). CDR1 and CDR2 from the germline V gene are LGHNA and YSLEER. The V gene lost 0 bases and the J gene lost 6 bases, with 14 bases spanning the gap. This CDR3 spans 15 amino acids. CDR3 in amino acids: CASSQDLGGGNGYTF. The CDR3 DNA sequence: TGCGCCAGCAGCCAAGATTTAGGGGGTGGAAATGGCTACACCTTC.

V is TRBV5-1 and J is TRBJ1-2; D may be TRBD1 (6 bases). The CDR3 length is 15 residues. CDR1 is SGHRS, CDR2 YFSETQ, per germline. Trimming removed 0 bases from V and 4 bases from J, with 13 bases in between. The CDR3 coding sequence is TGCGCCAGCAGCTTGGACCGGGGGCGAAGCTATGGCTACACCTTC. Translating it yields CASSLDRGRSYGYTF.

The genes are TRBV19 and TRBJ2-1; either TRBD1 or TRBD2 may fit D (6 bases each). The CDR3 totals 13 residues. Deletions cut 6 bases from V and 8 bases from J, with 14 bases between. Germline V gives CDR1 LNHDA, CDR2 SQIVND (reference sequence). The CDR3 protein is CASRLGGIDEQFF. The CDR3 nucleotides read TGTGCCAGTAGACTAGGGGGGATCGATGAGCAGTTCTTC.

The chain couples TRBV9 to TRBJ2-7, with TRBD2 as a possible D gene (6 bases). The V gene's germline CDR1 is SGDLS and CDR2 YYNGEE. The CDR3 loop spans 14 amino acids. Trimming removed 0 bases at V and 3 bases at J, with 10 bases between. The CDR3 protein is CASSVAQGGYEQYF. For the CDR3, the DNA is TGTGCCAGCAGCGTAGCGCAGGGAGGCTACGAGCAGTACTTC.

The rearrangement joins TRBV5-5 to TRBJ1-1; no firm D call. The CDR3 length is 13 residues. The V gene lost 3 bases and the J gene lost 0 bases, with 6 bases spanning the gap. Germline CDR1 reads SGHKS; CDR2 reads YYEKEE (reference sequence). CDR3 coding DNA: TGTGCCAGCAGCTCACAACTGAACACTGAAGCTTTCTTT. Translated, it gives CASSSQLNTEAFF.

V and J are TRBV5-1 and TRBJ2-7; 9 bases align to TRBD1. Per the germline V gene, CDR1 is SGHRS and CDR2 is YFSETQ. The junction had 8 bases not matched to a gene; V was cut back by 2 bases and J by 2 bases. This CDR3 spans 16 amino acids. Here the CDR3 reads CASSLHSGTGTYEQYF. CDR3 bases: TGCGCCAGCAGCTTACATTCCGGGACAGGGACCTACGAGCAGTACTTC.

The genes are TRBV6-1 and TRBJ2-3; D is possibly TRBD2 (5 bases). V lost 7 bases and J 1 base, leaving 15 bases between the germline ends. The CDR3 loop spans 15 amino acids. CDR1 is MNHNS and CDR2 is SASEGT in the germline V gene. The chain's CDR3 is CASKKRRDGTDTQYF. CDR3 nucleotide sequence: TGTGCCAGCAAGAAACGACGGGATGGCACAGATACGCAGTATTTT.

The rearrangement links TRBV6-6 to TRBJ1-6; 7 bases align to TRBD1. The ends lost 4 bases at V and 7 bases at J; junction bases unmatched: 7. Germline-derived CDR1 and CDR2 are MNHNY and SVGAGI (reference sequence). There are 15 residues in the CDR3. The CDR3 reads CASSSAGTENSPLHF. As DNA, the CDR3 is TGTGCCAGCAGTTCCGCCGGGACAGAGAATTCACCCCTCCACTTT.

CDR3 sequence: CASSVASGTGYEQYF. CDR3 sequence (DNA): TGTGCCAGCAGCGTTGCTAGCGGGACCGGATACGAGCAGTACTTC. V gene TRBV7-6 combines with J gene TRBJ2-7, with TRBD2 matching 9 bases. This CDR3 spans 15 amino acids. The germline V gene encodes CDR1 SGHVS and CDR2 FNYEAQ. V trimming: 5 bases; J trimming: 4 bases; junction bases outside the gene matches: 9.

This chain connects TRBV6-4 to TRBJ2-1; 9 bases map to TRBD1. J lost 5 bases, V lost 4 bases, and 6 bases had no gene match. There are 15 residues in the CDR3. The V gene's germline CDR1 is MRHNA and CDR2 SNTAGT. The CDR3 protein is CASSVDRGPNNEQFF. The CDR3 bases are TGTGCCAGCAGTGTGGACAGGGGTCCAAACAATGAGCAGTTCTTC.

The chain recombines TRBV28 with TRBJ1-1; D remains unclear. CDR1 MDHEN and CDR2 SYDVKM come from the germline V gene. This CDR3 is built from 15 residues. V was cut by 6 bases and J by 5 bases, with 19 bases left in between. CDR3 protein: CASSPVVGRATEAFF. The CDR3 bases are TGTGCCAGCAGCCCCGTCGTTGGGAGGGCGACTGAAGCTTTCTTT.

The chain couples TRBV4-2 to TRBJ2-2, with 7 bases matching TRBD2. The CDR3 contains 16 residues. The trim removed 0 bases at V and 8 bases at J, leaving 9 bases unmatched. Germline CDR1 reads LGHNA; CDR2 reads YNFKEQ. CDR3 amino acids: CASSQEPGTTGGELFF. In DNA form, the CDR3 reads TGTGCCAGCAGCCAAGAGCCTGGGACTACGGGTGGGGAGCTGTTTTTT.

This clone was found once. The rearrangement links TRBV6-5 to TRBJ2-2; D may be TRBD2 (7 bases). Germline V gives CDR1 MNHEY, CDR2 SVGAGI. V was trimmed by 7 bases and J by 8 bases, leaving 14 bases between them. The CDR3 has 13 residues. The CDR3 here is CASMGGGAGELFF. The CDR3 DNA follows: TGTGCCAGCATGGGGGGGGGCGCTGGGGAGCTGTTTTTT.

The V and J genes are TRBV6-4 and TRBJ2-4; D possibly corresponds to TRBD1 (6 bases). V was pared by 10 bases and J by 3 bases, with 16 bases between. Germline CDR1 and CDR2: MRHNA and SNTAGT. The CDR3 extends over 14 amino acids. Written as DNA, the CDR3 is TGTGCCAACCCGACAGGTTACCACAAAAACATTCAGTACTTC. As protein: CANPTGYHKNIQYF.

This clone has only a few counts. The CDR3 loop is CASSLEGYNSPLHF. CDR3 nucleotide sequence: TGTGCCAGCAGTTTGGAGGGGTATAATTCACCCCTCCACTTT. The rearrangement joins TRBV27 to TRBJ1-6, with a possible D match to TRBD1 (5 bases). The V gene's germline CDR1 is MNHEY and CDR2 SMNVEV (reference sequence). Trimming left V 3 bases short and J 4 bases short, with 7 bases between. The CDR3 totals 14 residues.

This chain uses TRBV19 with TRBJ1-5; D call uncertain. The CDR3 contains 15 residues. Trimming removed 9 bases at V and 10 bases at J, with 25 bases between. Looked up from germline, CDR1 is LNHDA and CDR2 is SQIVND (reference sequence). The CDR3 protein is CASRDGREFLSPQHF. CDR3 sequence (DNA): TGTGCCAGCCGCGATGGGAGGGAGTTTCTCAGCCCCCAGCATTTT.

This chain links TRBV7-6 with TRBJ2-3, with TRBD2 as a possible D gene (6 bases). The CDR3 has 15 residues. From germline, CDR1 is SGHVS and CDR2 FNYEAQ. Trimming shortened V by 1 base and J by 2 bases, and 10 bases separated the two germline ends. CDR3 amino acids: CASSLVGGDTDTQYF. For the CDR3, the DNA is TGTGCCAGCAGCTTAGTCGGAGGGGACACAGATACGCAGTATTTT.

This sequence joins TRBV6-5 and TRBJ1-2; 7 bases align to TRBD1. Germline CDR1 reads MNHEY; CDR2 reads SVGAGI. The CDR3 has 15 amino acids. V shed 5 bases and J 8 bases; nucleotides not matched to a gene: 14. CDR3 nucleotides: TGTGCCAGCAGTCTTCAGGGACAGATCCCCCTCGGCTACACCTTC. It is translated as CASSLQGQIPLGYTF.

The CDR3 bases are TGTGCCTGGAGTAGGGGGTACGCAGAGACCCAGTACTTC. Translating it yields CAWSRGYAETQYF. The rearrangement uses TRBV30 and TRBJ2-5, with a weak D call TRBD1 (6 bases). CDR1 and CDR2 (germline): GTSNPN, SVGIG (reference sequence). This CDR3 has 13 amino acids. V lost 2 bases to trimming and J lost 4 bases, with 11 bases between them.

This sequence joins TRBV7-9 and TRBJ2-1; D is undetermined. Germline CDR1 and CDR2: SEHNR and FQNEAQ (reference sequence). There are 15 residues in the CDR3. Trimming cost V 1 base and J 5 bases, with 12 bases left between them. In DNA form, the CDR3 reads TGTGCCAGCAGCTTAGGGACGGCCAAAAACAATGAGCAGTTCTTC. This translates into CASSLGTAKNNEQFF.

The V gene is TRBV27, the J gene TRBJ1-1, with 12 positions matching TRBD1. The CDR3 length is 16 residues. The germline gives CDR1 MNHEY, CDR2 SMNVEV (reference sequence). After removal of 5 bases from V and 5 bases from J, the junction contained 9 bases not matched to a gene. CDR3 region: CASSLWDRGRTTEAFF. DNA of the CDR3: TGTGCCAGCAGTCTTTGGGACAGGGGGCGAACGACTGAAGCTTTCTTT.

CDR3 nucleotides: TGCGCCAGCAGAGTAGATGGACTAGCGGGAGACGAGCAGTACTTC. Translating it yields CASRVDGLAGDEQYF. J is TRBJ2-7 and V is TRBV4-1, with TRBD2 matching 13 bases. V lost 6 bases, J lost 5 bases, and 7 bases stayed unmatched. This CDR3 is built from 15 residues. Germline-derived CDR1 and CDR2 are MGHRA and YSYEKL.

This clone was counted a few times. The chain carries TRBV7-4 and TRBJ1-3, with no clear D. Trimming pared 1 base from V and 4 bases from J, leaving 5 bases between. The CDR3 runs 13 residues. Germline V lookup: CDR1 SGHVT, CDR2 SQSDAQ. The CDR3 loop reads CASSLDRGNTIYF. DNA for the CDR3: TGTGCCAGCAGCTTAGATCGCGGAAACACCATATATTTT.

The gene calls are TRBV20-1 and TRBJ1-2; 7 bases are a match to TRBD1. Trimming at V came to 6 bases and at J to 8 bases, leaving 6 bases not matched to a gene. This CDR3 comprises 11 residues. CDR1 and CDR2 (germline): DFQATT, SNEGSKA (reference sequence). The CDR3 region has the DNA TGCAGTGCCCACGACAGGGAAGGCTACACCTTC. Amino acid sequence: CSAHDREGYTF.

The chain has TRBV5-4 and TRBJ2-3; D is unclear. V was cut by 1 base and J by 0 bases, with 9 bases left in between. Germline CDR1 SGHNT, CDR2 YYREEE (reference sequence). The CDR3 is 15 residues long. The CDR3 here is CASSLPRKSTDTQYF. The CDR3 nucleotides read TGTGCCAGCAGCTTGCCCAGAAAAAGCACAGATACGCAGTATTTT. Supplemented by reference TRBV5-4 and TRBJ2-3, the full variable domain reads ETGVTQSPTHLIKTRGQQVTLRCSSQSGHNTVSWYQQALGQGPQFIFQYYREEENGRGNFPPRFSGLQFPNYSSELNVNALELDDSALYLCASSLPRKSTDTQYFGPGTRLTVL.

This chain joins TRBV2 and TRBJ1-6; D perhaps matches TRBD1 (5 bases). The germline V gene encodes CDR1 SNHLY and CDR2 FYNNEI. V lost 1 base and J 0 bases, leaving 13 bases between the germline ends. CDR3 length: 18 amino acids. The CDR3 DNA reads as TGTGCCAGCAGTGAAGAAACAGGAGGGAGCTCCTATAATTCACCCCTCCACTTT. It is translated as CASSEETGGSSYNSPLHF. Complete variable domain (other parts from reference TRBV2 and TRBJ1-6): EPEVTQTPSHQVTQMGQEVILRCVPISNHLYFYWYRQILGQKVEFLVSFYNNEISEKSEIFDDQFSVERPDGSNFTLKIRSTKLEDSAMYFCASSEETGGSSYNSPLHFGNGTRLTVT.

The genes are TRBV5-4 and TRBJ2-3; unclear D gene. This CDR3 region has 14 residues. Per germline, CDR1 SGHNT and CDR2 YYREEE (reference sequence). V lost 0 bases and J lost 2, with 7 bases in between. The CDR3 region has the DNA TGTGCCAGCAGCTTGGAGGACCACACAGATACGCAGTATTTT. This translates into CASSLEDHTDTQYF.

V gene TRBV5-6 combines with J gene TRBJ2-5, with D hard to call. V lost 3 bases to trimming and J lost 5 bases, with 5 bases between them. Germline values: CDR1 SGHDT, CDR2 YYEEEE. The CDR3 contains 11 residues. This CDR3 reads CASSSSETQYF. Written as DNA, the CDR3 is TGTGCCAGCAGCTCATCGGAGACCCAGTACTTC.

The chain joins TRBV27 to TRBJ2-7, with TRBD2 identical over 8 bases. The V and J ends lost 3 bases and 2 bases, in that order; junction bases with no gene match: 9. The germline V gene has CDR1 MNHEY and CDR2 SMNVEV (reference sequence). This CDR3 region has 16 residues. The CDR3 nucleotides are TGTGCCAGCAGTTTTTTGATCGGGCGGGGGGCCTACGAGCAGTACTTC. Translating gives CASSFLIGRGAYEQYF.